This entry lists 9 T cell receptor beta chains sequenced from one sample in a study of graft-versus-host responses after intestinal transplantation (dated by TCRdb to the early 2020s). Read against the paper, the sample's time point label means: cells obtained before transplantation from donor or recipient. These receptors have no identified antigens. Receptors were amplified or captured by the immunoSEQ multiplex PCR assay. The immuneACCESS repertoire file appears here via TCRdb, limited to in-frame rearrangements. These files lack a portion of the clones; in checked studies, under half of the deficit traces to unresolved V genes, and the cause of the others is not known. Counted in this sample were 96,000 or so clones; about 90% of them appeared once. The top ten clonotypes cover over 0.15% of the sample. Here the sequenced sample was unstimulated CD4+ T cells sorted from spleen or lymph node cells, taken before intestinal transplant. The receptors shown here come from a human donor who received an intestinal transplant.

The V call is TRBV29-1, the J call TRBJ2-2; TRBD2 agrees at 12 bases. V dropped 1 base and J dropped 6; count of bases not matched to a gene: 3. Looked up from germline, CDR1 is SQVTM and CDR2 is ANQGSEA. CDR3 size: 15 residues. CDR3 residues: CSVEVLAGGAGELFF. The CDR3 DNA sequence: TGCAGCGTTGAAGTACTAGCGGGAGGCGCCGGGGAGCTGTTTTTT.

V usage is TRBV5-1 and J usage is TRBJ2-2; D unclear. The length of the CDR3 is 15 residues. V was pared by 0 bases and J by 4 bases, with 10 bases between. CDR1 and CDR2 from the germline V gene are SGHRS and YFSETQ. The CDR3 DNA reads TGCGCCAGCAGCTTGGGAGTTTTCGGCACCGGGGAGCTGTTTTTT. Its translation is CASSLGVFGTGELFF.

The genes are TRBV6-1 and TRBJ2-1, with 14 bases fitting TRBD2. The V and J ends lost 8 bases and 12 bases, in that order; junction bases with no gene match: 6. This CDR3 contains 13 residues. Germline V CDR1 and CDR2: MNHNS, SASEGT. The CDR3 is CASEGLAGAGQFF. In DNA, the CDR3 is TGTGCCAGCGAGGGACTAGCGGGAGCGGGGCAGTTCTTC.

This chain links TRBV15 with TRBJ2-7; 7 positions match TRBD1. This CDR3 has 15 amino acids. From germline, CDR1 is LNHNV and CDR2 YYDKDF (reference sequence). V was pared by 1 base and J by 3 bases, with 6 bases of the junction left unmatched. The CDR3 region is CATSRGTGEVYEQYF. The CDR3 nucleotides read TGTGCCACCAGCAGAGGGACAGGCGAAGTCTACGAGCAGTACTTC.

This clone has only one observation. V gene TRBV7-6 combines with J gene TRBJ1-5, with TRBD1 matching 8 bases. Germline CDR1 is SGHVS and CDR2 is FNYEAQ. The CDR3 totals 16 residues. Unmatched junction bases numbered 7, after V lost 1 base and J lost 5 bases. CDR3 DNA sequence: TGTGCCAGCAGCTTAGAGTTAGTGACAGGGGATCAGCCCCAGCATTTT. This encodes CASSLELVTGDQPQHF. Looking up the rest from reference TRBV7-6 and TRBJ1-5 gives the full variable domain: GAGVSQSPRYKVTKRGQDVALRCDPISGHVSLYWYRQALGQGPEFLTYFNYEAQQDKSGLPNDRFSAERPEGSISTLTIQRTEQRDSAMYRCASSLELVTGDQPQHFGDGTRLSIL.

The chain recombines TRBV9 with TRBJ2-5; D possibly corresponds to TRBD1 (5 bases). The ends were cut back, 7 bases at V and 2 bases at J, with 12 bases in the middle. Germline V gene data show CDR1 as SGDLS and CDR2 as YYNGEE. The CDR3 sequence is 13 residues long. CDR3 in amino acids: CASSSTAQETQYF. The CDR3 nucleotides read TGTGCCAGCTCCTCGACAGCGCAAGAGACCCAGTACTTC.

This sequence joins TRBV11-2 and TRBJ1-1; D is undetermined. Trimming removed 5 bases from V and 3 bases from J, with 4 bases in between. The CDR3 has 11 amino acids. Looked up from germline, CDR1 is SGHAT and CDR2 is FQNNGV. CDR3 coding DNA: TGTGCCAGCAGCCCTCACACTGAAGCTTTCTTT. Protein sequence: CASSPHTEAFF.

The chain couples TRBV29-1 to TRBJ1-6; TRBD1 aligns across 8 bases. Germline loops: CDR1 SQVTM, CDR2 ANQGSEA. With 4 bases clipped from V and 9 bases from J, the junction kept 5 bases outside the gene matches. This CDR3 spans 13 amino acids. CDR3 amino acids: CSVGGQGGSPLHF. The CDR3 nucleotides are TGCAGCGTTGGAGGACAGGGAGGTTCACCCCTCCACTTT.

This clone has only a few counts. The V and J genes are TRBV2 and TRBJ1-1; no reliable D call. This CDR3 is built from 13 residues. Deletions cut 7 bases from V and 1 base from J, with 10 bases between. Per the germline V gene, CDR1 is SNHLY and CDR2 is FYNNEI. The CDR3, as DNA: TGTGCCAGCACCCGAAGAGAGAACACTGAAGCTTTCTTT. As protein: CASTRRENTEAFF.